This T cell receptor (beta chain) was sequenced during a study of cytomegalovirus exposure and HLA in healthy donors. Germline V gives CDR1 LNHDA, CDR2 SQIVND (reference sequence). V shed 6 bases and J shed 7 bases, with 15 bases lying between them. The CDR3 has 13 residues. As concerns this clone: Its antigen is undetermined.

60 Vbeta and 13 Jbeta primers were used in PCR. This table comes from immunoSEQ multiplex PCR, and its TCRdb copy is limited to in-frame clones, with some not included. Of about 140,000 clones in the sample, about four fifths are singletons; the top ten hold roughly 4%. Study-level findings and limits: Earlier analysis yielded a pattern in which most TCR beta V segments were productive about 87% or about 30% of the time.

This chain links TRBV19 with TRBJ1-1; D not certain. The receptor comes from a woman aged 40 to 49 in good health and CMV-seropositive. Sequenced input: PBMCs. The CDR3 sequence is CASSITLNYEAFF. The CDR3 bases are TGTGCCAGTAGCATTACATTGAACTATGAAGCTTTCTTT.